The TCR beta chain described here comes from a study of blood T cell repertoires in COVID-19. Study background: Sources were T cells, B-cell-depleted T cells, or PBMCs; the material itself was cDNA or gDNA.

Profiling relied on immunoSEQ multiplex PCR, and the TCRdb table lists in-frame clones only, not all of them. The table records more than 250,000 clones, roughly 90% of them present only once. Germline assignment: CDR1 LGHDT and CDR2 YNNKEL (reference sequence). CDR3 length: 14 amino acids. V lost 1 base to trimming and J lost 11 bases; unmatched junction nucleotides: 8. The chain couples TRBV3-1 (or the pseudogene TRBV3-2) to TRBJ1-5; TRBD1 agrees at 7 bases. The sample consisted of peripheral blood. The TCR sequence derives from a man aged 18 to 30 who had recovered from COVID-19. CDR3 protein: CASSQAGTAQAQHF. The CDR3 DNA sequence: TGTGCCAGCAGCCAAGCCGGGACAGCACAGGCCCAGCATTTT.